The 3 T cell receptor beta chains below were found in one sample sequenced in a study of blood T cells in healthy people across ages. Through a sample-barcoded 5' primer and a J-beta primer mix, a second PCR was run for about 6 to 12 cycles. One entry per CDR3 protein results from TCRdb running MiXCR on the 5' RACE reads. This sample yields 1.5 million to 2 million distinct CDR3 sequences, of which 40% to 55% are seen a single time; approximately 2.1% belongs to the top ten. The sequenced sample was blood. Receptors were obtained from a woman between 35 and 50 years old in good health.

About this clonotype itself: The junction does not match germline at one end; this may be a read error. The J gene is TRBJ2-3, the V gene TRBV29-1; tentative D call: TRBD1 (5 bases). Germline V gene sequence: CDR1 SQVTM, CDR2 ANQGSEA. This CDR3 comprises 11 residues. The CDR3 nucleotides read TGCAGCGTTCACATAACAGGTACGCAGTATTTT. Translated, it gives CSVHITGTQYF.

The rearrangement uses TRBV28 and TRBJ2-3, with D perhaps matching TRBD1 or TRBD2 (6 bases each). CDR3 size: 14 residues. Trimming shortened V by 5 bases and J by 5 bases, and 14 bases separated the two germline ends. Germline CDR1 MDHEN, CDR2 SYDVKM. The CDR3 nucleotides read TGTGCCAGCAGTGGGGGGAACAGGGTAGATACGCAGTATTTT. Amino acid sequence: CASSGGNRVDTQYF.

This clonotype was counted between two and nine times. The chain couples TRBV3-1 to TRBJ2-6; possible D gene TRBD1, 5 bases. Germline CDR1 reads LGHDT; CDR2 reads YNNKEL (reference sequence). V lost 0 bases and J lost 3, with 12 bases in between. The CDR3 has 17 amino acids. The CDR3 sequence is CASSQDRAPGGANVLTF. For the CDR3, the DNA is TGTGCCAGCAGCCAAGACAGGGCGCCCGGTGGGGCCAACGTCCTGACTTTC.